The entry below gives a single TCR beta chain sequence along with its context. The antigen is unknown. The data are from a study of T cell clusters in autoimmune cytopenias. Study outcomes and limitations: No experiment has yet validated the function of the T cell clusters defined in silico.

TRB was amplified by touch-down multiplex PCR, primer pools A and B combined. Reprocessing the multiplex PCR reads, TCRdb reports a single entry for every CDR3 protein and omits DNA. The sample has about 11,000 distinct CDR3 sequences, and its top ten clones hold around 33%. Germline CDR1 reads MNHEY; CDR2 reads SVGAGI. The CDR3 is 16 residues long. Tens of thousands of genome equivalents of blood DNA were amplified for TRB. The same specimen was also included in a second study, on T cell repertoires in aging, cancer and after chemotherapy. That work states: Donor ages fell into six groups from 30 or younger up to 70 or older. Over several months to years, re-sampled healthy donor repertoires clearly shared clones.

The source material was peripheral blood. The rearrangement uses TRBV6-5 and TRBJ2-7; TCRdb lists TRBD1, though no DNA is available to test this call. This clonotype was sampled from a human donor in good health. This CDR3 is CASMASPGKGVGEQYF.